These T cell receptor beta chains were read from a single sample in a study of cytomegalovirus exposure and HLA in healthy donors. Only in-frame clones appear in the TCRdb table, and some are missing; sequencing was by immunoSEQ multiplex PCR. The sample lists over 75,000 clones, roughly 85% occurring once. Sequencing was performed on PBMCs. Receptor source: a man younger than 35 in good health and CMV-seropositive. Both conserved end residues are part of each CDR3. Fields, in order: V gene, D gene, J gene, CDR3 protein. D genes are given only for firm matches.

>TRBV7-3|TRBD1|TRBJ1-1
CASSLTAGTGGTEAFF
>TRBV14|TRBD2|TRBJ2-2
CASSQSGRLTGELFF
>TRBV28|.|TRBJ2-2
CASLTQGSNTGELFF
>TRBV6-5|.|TRBJ2-5
CASSRATQGEETQYF
>TRBV30|TRBD1|TRBJ2-6
CAWSVGTGDPGANVLTF
>TRBV5-4|.|TRBJ2-3
CASSLAGPSTDTQYF
>TRBV28|.|TRBJ2-1
CASTPDSLKQFF
>TRBV7-8|TRBD2|TRBJ2-2
CASSPRLRREGLRTGELFF
>TRBV27|TRBD1|TRBJ1-1
CASSYLHTGATEAFF
>TRBV4-2|TRBD2|TRBJ2-5
CASSQDEGREETQYF
>TRBV28|.|TRBJ1-3
CASRTPGNTIYF
>TRBV2|TRBD1|TRBJ1-2
CASTVRGYGYTF
>TRBV28|TRBD2|TRBJ2-7
CATLGGTATYEQYF
>TRBV12-5|.|TRBJ2-1
CASGGDSYRSYNEQFF
>TRBV10-1|TRBD1|TRBJ2-2
CASSEYPGGTTGELFF
>TRBV5-4|TRBD2|TRBJ2-7
CASSLGASGRYEQYF
>TRBV6-1|.|TRBJ1-2
CASSLDGNYGYTF
>TRBV11-1|.|TRBJ2-1
CASSLAGLGNEQFF
>TRBV6-5|.|TRBJ2-1
CASSLRQNNEQFF
>TRBV6-5|.|TRBJ2-5
CASSYSGSQETQYF
>TRBV30|.|TRBJ1-4
CAWSVFGRANEKLFF
>TRBV4-2|.|TRBJ2-6
CASSQGASSGANVLTF
>TRBV5-4|TRBD2|TRBJ2-2
CASSLGSGTNTGELFF
>TRBV15|TRBD2|TRBJ2-1
CATSRGTTSTSGSFDEQFF
>TRBV5-6|.|TRBJ2-2
CASSSTYGRVWTGELFF
>TRBV7-7|.|TRBJ1-2
CASYQGLNINYGYTF
>TRBV28|.|TRBJ2-1
CASSLGLYNEQFF
>TRBV28|TRBD1|TRBJ1-2
CASSSGQGSVGYTF
>TRBV6-1|.|TRBJ1-1
CASTRTPTNTEAFF
>TRBV28|.|TRBJ2-2
CASSFGTPNTGELFF
>TRBV4-2|.|TRBJ2-3
CASSQVPLTDTQYF
>TRBV6-5|.|TRBJ1-4
CASSYSMAHNEKLFF
>TRBV18|TRBD1|TRBJ1-2
CASSQDRVVYGYTF
>TRBV19|TRBD2|TRBJ2-2
CASMTSGRDTGELFF
>TRBV19|.|TRBJ1-2
CASSISFSGGDQDYGYTF